The 18 T cell receptor beta chains presented below share a single source sample, sequenced in a study of technical replicates of blood from a few donors. The protocol was immunoSEQ multiplex PCR, while the TCRdb copy is restricted to in-frame clones and leaves out a portion. The sample lists 87,000 or so clones; around 90% were seen once. The source material was T cells isolated from PBMCs. The receptors here all came from a human donor in good health.

This chain connects TRBV5-1 to TRBJ2-7; D is uncertain. The CDR3 length is 13 residues. The V gene lost 0 bases and the J gene lost 6 bases, with 10 bases spanning the gap. Looked up from germline, CDR1 is SGHRS and CDR2 is YFSETQ. In DNA, the CDR3 is TGCGCCAGCAGCTTGGACAGTACCCCCGAGCAGTACTTC. It translates to CASSLDSTPEQYF.

The V gene is TRBV28, the J gene TRBJ2-3; 8 bases agree with TRBD2. This CDR3 comprises 15 residues. Germline V gene data show CDR1 as MDHEN and CDR2 as SYDVKM. With 6 bases clipped from V and 3 bases from J, the junction kept 8 bases outside the gene matches. The CDR3 nucleotides are TGTGCCAGCAGCCGTCGCGGGAGGATTACAGATACGCAGTATTTT. This gives the protein CASSRRGRITDTQYF.

This clone has only a few counts. This chain uses TRBV7-9 with TRBJ1-2; 7 bases map to TRBD1. CDR3 length equals 14 residues. Germline loops: CDR1 SEHNR, CDR2 FQNEAQ (reference sequence). The V gene end was trimmed by 0 bases and the J gene end by 7 bases; junction bases not matched to a gene: 5. CDR3 in DNA: TGTGCCAGCAGCTTAGCAGGGGGCTTTGGTGGCTACACCTTC. This codes for CASSLAGGFGGYTF.

CDR3 in amino acids: CASSLGRGQYEQYF. For the CDR3, the DNA is TGTGCCAGCAGCCTGGGCAGGGGGCAGTACGAGCAGTACTTC. V usage is TRBV11-1 and J usage is TRBJ2-7; 8 nucleotides line up with TRBD1. This CDR3 is built from 14 residues. Looked up from germline, CDR1 is SGHAT and CDR2 is FQDESV (reference sequence). J lost 4 bases, V lost 5 bases, and 7 bases had no gene match. The full variable domain, completed using reference TRBV11-1 and TRBJ2-7, is EAEVAQSPRYKITEKSQAVAFWCDPISGHATLYWYRQILGQGPELLVQFQDESVVDDSQLPKDRFSAERLKGVDSTLKIQPAELGDSAMYLCASSLGRGQYEQYFGPGTRLTVT.

This chain connects TRBV27 to TRBJ2-7, with 8 bases lining up with TRBD1. Unmatched junction bases numbered 2, after V lost 6 bases and J lost 1 base. The CDR3 length is 13 residues. CDR1 is MNHEY, CDR2 SMNVEV, per germline (reference sequence). CDR3 protein: CASSRDRSYEQYF. The CDR3 DNA sequence: TGTGCCAGCAGCAGGGACAGGTCCTACGAGCAGTACTTC.

The genes are TRBV11-2 and TRBJ2-1; D is ambiguous. CDR1 and CDR2 (germline): SGHAT, FQNNGV. This CDR3 spans 13 amino acids. V was pared by 2 bases and J by 9 bases, with 11 bases between. The CDR3 region has the DNA TGTGCCAGCAGCTTACGAACCAGCGTTGAGCAGTTCTTC. Amino acids: CASSLRTSVEQFF.

This clone was detected a few times. The chain joins TRBV27 to TRBJ2-7, with TRBD1 as a possible D gene (6 bases). The V gene's germline CDR1 is MNHEY and CDR2 SMNVEV (reference sequence). Trimming took 7 bases from V and 2 from J, leaving 12 bases between them. This CDR3 has 13 residues. The DNA for the CDR3 is TGTGCCAGCACATCTAGGACAGCCTACGAGCAGTACTTC. It yields the protein CASTSRTAYEQYF.

This clone was observed once. The chain links TRBV29-1 to TRBJ1-2, with TRBD1 matching 7 bases. This CDR3 region has 15 residues. CDR1 and CDR2 from the germline V gene are SQVTM and ANQGSEA. The junction had 16 bases not matched to a gene; V was cut back by 4 bases and J by 8 bases. The CDR3 protein is CSVVGTLGQRDGYTF. DNA of the CDR3: TGCAGCGTTGTTGGCACATTGGGACAGAGGGACGGCTACACCTTC.

The J gene is TRBJ2-1, the V gene TRBV7-3, with 10 bases matching TRBD2. Germline CDR1 is SGHTA and CDR2 is FQGTGA. The CDR3 runs 14 residues. Trimming at V came to 6 bases and at J to 10 bases, leaving 9 bases not matched to a gene. This CDR3 is CASRSSGGAFEQFF. The CDR3 nucleotides are TGTGCCAGCAGATCCAGCGGGGGGGCCTTCGAGCAGTTCTTC.

This chain's CDR3 is CASSLDSRGGRSEAFF. The CDR3 region has the DNA TGTGCCAGCAGCTTAGATTCCCGCGGGGGGAGGTCTGAAGCTTTCTTT. The chain employs TRBV7-9 and TRBJ1-1; D is possibly TRBD1 (5 bases). The germline V gene has CDR1 SEHNR and CDR2 FQNEAQ (reference sequence). V lost 1 base and J lost 6, with 18 bases in between. CDR3 length: 16 residues.

The chain carries TRBV2 and TRBJ1-2, with 8 bases that match TRBD1. The CDR3 is 13 amino acids. Germline V gene lookup returns CDR1 SNHLY and CDR2 FYNNEI. The J segment lost 7 bases and the V segment lost 6 bases, leaving 7 bases of the junction unmatched. In DNA form, the CDR3 reads TGTGCCAGCAGCGCCGGACAGGGCGGTGGCTACACCTTC. Protein: CASSAGQGGGYTF.

This clone has just one count. The V gene is TRBV18, the J gene TRBJ1-1, with D unresolved. This CDR3 is built from 14 residues. The germline CDR1 and CDR2 sequences are KGHSH and LQKENI. Trimming removed 8 bases at V and 1 base at J, with 14 bases between. CDR3 loop: CASATGRQNTEAFF. The CDR3 nucleotides are TGTGCCAGCGCGACGGGTAGGCAGAACACTGAAGCTTTCTTT.

The rearrangement uses TRBV5-1 and TRBJ2-2; TRBD1 aligns across 7 bases. This CDR3 is built from 15 residues. After removal of 1 base from V and 6 bases from J, the junction contained 6 bases not matched to a gene. Germline V gene lookup returns CDR1 SGHRS and CDR2 YFSETQ. The CDR3 DNA is TGCGCCAGCAGCTTGTGGCAGGGGGATGCCGGGGAGCTGTTTTTT. Encoded protein: CASSLWQGDAGELFF. Filled out from reference TRBV5-1 and TRBJ2-2, the complete variable domain reads KAGVTQTPRYLIKTRGQQVTLSCSPISGHRSVSWYQQTPGQGLQFLFEYFSETQRNKGNFPGRFSGRQFSNSRSEMNVSTLELGDSALYLCASSLWQGDAGELFFGEGSRLTVL.

The chain recombines TRBV11-3 with TRBJ2-1; D possibly corresponds to TRBD2 (6 bases). Germline CDR1 SGHNT, CDR2 YENEEA. V was pared by 4 bases and J by 5 bases, with 9 bases between. The CDR3 runs 13 residues. The CDR3 sequence is CASSSGEDNEQFF. The CDR3 DNA is TGTGCCAGCAGCTCGGGAGAGGACAATGAGCAGTTCTTC.

The chain carries TRBV19 and TRBJ2-7; TRBD1 might be the D (7 bases). CDR3 length: 14 residues. Germline assignment: CDR1 LNHDA and CDR2 SQIVND (reference sequence). Trimming removed 4 bases from V and 0 bases from J, with 10 bases in between. CDR3 loop: CASSTGGSSYEQYF. The CDR3 region has the DNA TGTGCCAGTAGTACAGGGGGGAGCTCCTACGAGCAGTACTTC. Full variable domain (remainder filled in from reference TRBV19 and TRBJ2-7): DGGITQSPKYLFRKEGQNVTLSCEQNLNHDAMYWYRQDPGQGLRLIYYSQIVNDFQKGDIAEGYSVSREKKESFPLTVTSAQKNPTAFYLCASSTGGSSYEQYFGPGTRLTVT.

This sequence joins TRBV28 and TRBJ1-2, with D possibly TRBD1 on 5 matching bases. V was shortened by 1 base and J by 3 bases, with 9 bases between the two germline ends. Germline CDR1 MDHEN, CDR2 SYDVKM. CDR3 length equals 14 residues. CDR3 coding DNA: TGTGCCAGCAGTTTATTGGGGGGGGACTATGGCTACACCTTC. Translating gives CASSLLGGDYGYTF.

This sequence joins TRBV6-1 and TRBJ2-1; weak D call: TRBD2 (6 bases). Trimming removed 5 bases at V and 10 bases at J, with 18 bases between. CDR1 and CDR2 (germline): MNHNS, SASEGT. The CDR3 spans 14 residues. CDR3 region: CASSPLPLAHEQFF. The CDR3 DNA is TGTGCCAGCAGTCCTTTACCCCTAGCGCACGAGCAGTTCTTC.

V is TRBV11-3 and J is TRBJ1-2, with D hard to call. V was trimmed by 0 bases and J by 0 bases, leaving 8 bases between them. This CDR3 has 15 residues. Germline CDR1 SGHNT, CDR2 YENEEA. CDR3 DNA sequence: TGTGCCAGCAGCTTAGAGTCAAGAGCTAACTATGGCTACACCTTC. Protein product: CASSLESRANYGYTF.